The rows below give T cell receptor beta chains drawn from one sample of a study of STAT5B mutations in CD4+ large granular lymphocyte leukemia. The method was immunoSEQ multiplex PCR; TCRdb's version includes in-frame clones alone and lacks a portion of them. The sample yields about 34,000 clones, over 65% seen once. The material sequenced was CD4+ T cells from blood buffy coats. Source of these receptors: a human donor in good health. The CDR3 runs from the conserved cysteine through the conserved F or W. The listing skips clone size in some rows; elsewhere it reads once, few, many or a size class.

abundance: -
len: 14
v_gene: TRBV18
j_gene: TRBJ2-7
CDR3aa: CASSPRQDPYEQYF

abundance: -
len: 14
v_gene: TRBV27
j_gene: TRBJ1-4
CDR3aa: CASTTDRGNEKLFF

abundance: -
len: 14
v_gene: TRBV5-1
j_gene: TRBJ2-1
CDR3aa: CASSLSSRSNEQFF

abundance: -
len: 14
v_gene: TRBV19
j_gene: TRBJ1-2
CDR3aa: CASSIVTKNYGYTF

abundance: -
len: 17
v_gene: TRBV4-1
j_gene: TRBJ2-3
CDR3aa: CASSRGRMVASTDTQYF

abundance: -
len: 14
v_gene: TRBV19
j_gene: TRBJ2-1
CDR3aa: CASSDPPTFNEQFF

abundance: -
len: 14
v_gene: TRBV11-2
j_gene: TRBJ2-7
CDR3aa: CASSLADRGYEQYF

abundance: -
len: 15
v_gene: TRBV6-7
j_gene: TRBJ1-3
CDR3aa: CASSLDRTSGNTIYF

abundance: -
len: 15
v_gene: TRBV27
j_gene: TRBJ2-7
CDR3aa: CASSPPGFGVQVQYF

abundance: few
len: 14
v_gene: TRBV7-2
j_gene: TRBJ2-2
CDR3aa: CASRGTPYTGELFF

abundance: -
len: 15
v_gene: TRBV5-4
j_gene: TRBJ2-2
CDR3aa: CASSLGTVNTGELFF

abundance: -
len: 14
v_gene: TRBV5-4
j_gene: TRBJ1-2
CDR3aa: CASRPMGGIGGYTF

abundance: -
len: 14
v_gene: TRBV11-2
j_gene: TRBJ2-2
CDR3aa: CASSPGPNTGELFF

abundance: -
len: 17
v_gene: TRBV5-1
j_gene: TRBJ1-5
CDR3aa: CASSLEAMGDSNQPQHF

abundance: -
len: 13
v_gene: TRBV11-3
j_gene: TRBJ2-7
CDR3aa: CASSRVGSYEQYF

abundance: -
len: 12
v_gene: TRBV11-3
j_gene: TRBJ1-3
CDR3aa: CASSLERTQIYF

abundance: -
len: 15
v_gene: TRBV6-6
j_gene: TRBJ2-1
CDR3aa: CASTPGGGAWNEQFF

abundance: -
len: 18
v_gene: TRBV4-1
j_gene: TRBJ2-2
CDR3aa: CASSQDPQREGSTGELFF

abundance: few
len: 14
v_gene: TRBV7-3
j_gene: TRBJ1-1
CDR3aa: CASSLGGLNTEAFF

abundance: -
len: 14
v_gene: TRBV6-6
j_gene: TRBJ1-2
CDR3aa: CASSPGPADYGYTF

abundance: -
len: 15
v_gene: TRBV11-3
j_gene: TRBJ2-3
CDR3aa: CASSLSTGGTDTQYF

abundance: few
len: 16
v_gene: TRBV27
j_gene: TRBJ1-6
CDR3aa: CASSLSRSRGSSPLHF

abundance: -
len: 15
v_gene: TRBV19
j_gene: TRBJ2-5
CDR3aa: CASSPLWTRLETQYF

abundance: -
len: 14
v_gene: TRBV7-9
j_gene: TRBJ2-2
CDR3aa: CASSFSFGLGELFF

abundance: -
len: 15
v_gene: TRBV9
j_gene: TRBJ1-4
CDR3aa: CASSVSGQGKEKLFF

abundance: -
len: 13
v_gene: TRBV2
j_gene: TRBJ1-5
CDR3aa: CASNAPEGQPQHF

abundance: -
len: 15
v_gene: TRBV18
j_gene: TRBJ2-2
CDR3aa: CASSTYGRGTGELFF

abundance: -
len: 16
v_gene: TRBV27
j_gene: TRBJ2-7
CDR3aa: CASSNPHAGGSYEQYF

abundance: -
len: 17
v_gene: TRBV15
j_gene: TRBJ1-5
CDR3aa: CATSRDRDWYGNQPQHF

abundance: -
len: 15
v_gene: TRBV7-3
j_gene: TRBJ2-5
CDR3aa: CASSKESGGGETQYF

abundance: -
len: 13
v_gene: TRBV7-5
j_gene: TRBJ2-7
CDR3aa: CARSSSGAYEQYF

abundance: -
len: 11
v_gene: TRBV20-1
j_gene: TRBJ1-5
CDR3aa: CSARSGDPQHF

abundance: -
len: 13
v_gene: TRBV7-2
j_gene: TRBJ1-2
CDR3aa: CASSYLPDYGYTF

abundance: -
len: 15
v_gene: TRBV7-3
j_gene: TRBJ1-2
CDR3aa: CASSPGARGSYGYTF

abundance: once
len: 15
v_gene: TRBV2
j_gene: TRBJ2-5
CDR3aa: CASSDERGQQETQYF

abundance: -
len: 17
v_gene: TRBV4-1
j_gene: TRBJ2-1
CDR3aa: CASSNLGLAGVYNEQFF

abundance: -
len: 13
v_gene: TRBV7-8
j_gene: TRBJ1-1
CDR3aa: CASSPRGNTEAFF

abundance: -
len: 17
v_gene: TRBV5-1
j_gene: TRBJ2-3
CDR3aa: CASSLLVLAGEADTQYF

abundance: -
len: 15
v_gene: TRBV11-3
j_gene: TRBJ2-7
CDR3aa: CASSFGLAGSYEQYF

abundance: -
len: 17
v_gene: TRBV9
j_gene: TRBJ2-5
CDR3aa: CASSVETSGSYQETQYF

abundance: -
len: 17
v_gene: TRBV29-1
j_gene: TRBJ2-5
CDR3aa: CSVEEAWRGNSGETQYF

abundance: -
len: 14
v_gene: TRBV5-1
j_gene: TRBJ2-3
CDR3aa: CASSLATSTDTQYF

abundance: -
len: 16
v_gene: TRBV7-9
j_gene: TRBJ2-5
CDR3aa: CASSSLKDVFQETQYF

abundance: once
len: 17
v_gene: TRBV9
j_gene: TRBJ2-5
CDR3aa: CASSVGGVAGGHETQYF

abundance: -
len: 14
v_gene: TRBV9
j_gene: TRBJ2-5
CDR3aa: CASSVEVSGETQYF

abundance: -
len: 15
v_gene: TRBV7-2
j_gene: TRBJ1-1
CDR3aa: CASSLGLGGYTEAFF

abundance: few
len: 13
v_gene: TRBV11-2
j_gene: TRBJ2-1
CDR3aa: CASSSSTQYEQFF

abundance: -
len: 15
v_gene: TRBV9
j_gene: TRBJ1-1
CDR3aa: CASSPQTGKNTEAFF

abundance: -
len: 19
v_gene: TRBV7-9
j_gene: TRBJ2-3
CDR3aa: CASSRRVNADRGPTDTQYF

abundance: -
len: 17
v_gene: TRBV7-2
j_gene: TRBJ2-3
CDR3aa: CASSLALAGGGTDTQYF

abundance: -
len: 15
v_gene: TRBV15
j_gene: TRBJ2-3
CDR3aa: CATSTTGTLTDTQYF

abundance: -
len: 13
v_gene: TRBV6-1
j_gene: TRBJ2-1
CDR3aa: CASRTSGVNEQFF

abundance: -
len: 16
v_gene: TRBV5-1
j_gene: TRBJ2-3
CDR3aa: CASSVQTSGSTDTQYF

abundance: -
len: 14
v_gene: TRBV7-9
j_gene: TRBJ2-7
CDR3aa: CASSPSADGGEQYF

abundance: -
len: 16
v_gene: TRBV7-2
j_gene: TRBJ2-5
CDR3aa: CASSLVWDRGRETQYF

abundance: few
len: 13
v_gene: TRBV5-6
j_gene: TRBJ1-2
CDR3aa: CASSRDRAYGYTF

abundance: -
len: 10
v_gene: TRBV6-1
j_gene: TRBJ1-2
CDR3aa: CASSVYGYTF